This TCR beta chain is drawn from a study of T cell responses to AZD1222 COVID-19 vaccine. Study-level findings and limits: Reports say nearly half of spike-specific TCRs go after unmutated variant regions. It should be noted that donors were predominantly white British and more often female, and clonal diversity was possibly underestimated.

Trimming took 2 bases from V and 0 from J, leaving 14 bases between them. This CDR3 region has 16 residues. Per the germline V gene, CDR1 is MNHEY and CDR2 is SVGEGT. As to this clone: Antigen: not known.

Libraries were prepared by immunoSEQ multiplex PCR; TCRdb keeps only in-frame clonotypes and omits some of them. The profile covers some 120,000 clones, with 88% appearing a single time and around 20% taken by the ten largest. V and J are TRBV6-2 or TRBV6-3 and TRBJ2-7; D remains unclear. This clonotype originated in an adult in good health. The sample was peripheral blood, taken on day 0 of MenACWY control vaccination. The CDR3 is CASSYPHSSSSYEQYF. CDR3 nucleotides: TGTGCCAGCAGTTACCCACATAGCTCGAGCTCCTACGAGCAGTACTTC.